This T cell receptor beta chain was sequenced for a study of high-grade serous ovarian cancer treatment subgroups. Study as a whole: Samples averaged around 14,000 reads and around 7,000 unique TCR beta rearrangements.

A few counts support this clone. CDR3 length: 15 residues. V lost 4 bases to trimming and J lost 5 bases, with 18 bases between them. Germline V gene lookup returns CDR1 SGDLS and CDR2 YYNGEE. The tumor samples were collected prior to definitive surgery or chemotherapy. Generated by immunoSEQ multiplex PCR, the TCRdb table keeps only in-frame clones and is missing some. Of fewer than 20,000 clones listed, around 73% are singletons. The receptor was derived from a human donor with high-grade serous ovarian cancer. Sequenced input: tumor tissue. The J gene is TRBJ1-2, the V gene TRBV9; D is perhaps TRBD1 (5 bases). DNA for the CDR3: TGTGCCAGCAGCACCCAGGCGGGGACCGGTTATGGCTACACCTTC. It codes for CASSTQAGTGYGYTF.